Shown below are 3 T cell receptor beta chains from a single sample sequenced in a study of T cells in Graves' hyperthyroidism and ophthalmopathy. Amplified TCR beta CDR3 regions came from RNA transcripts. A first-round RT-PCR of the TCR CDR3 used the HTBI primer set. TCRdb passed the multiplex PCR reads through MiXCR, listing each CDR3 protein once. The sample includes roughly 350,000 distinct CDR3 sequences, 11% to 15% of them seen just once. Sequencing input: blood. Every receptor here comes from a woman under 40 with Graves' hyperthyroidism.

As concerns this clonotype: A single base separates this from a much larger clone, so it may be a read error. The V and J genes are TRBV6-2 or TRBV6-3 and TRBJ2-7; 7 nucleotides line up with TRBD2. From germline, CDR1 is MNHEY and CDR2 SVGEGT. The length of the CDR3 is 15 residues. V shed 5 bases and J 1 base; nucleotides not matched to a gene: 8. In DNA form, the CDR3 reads TGTGCCAGCAGTCCAAGCGGGGAGGGGTCCTACGAGCAGTACTTC. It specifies CASSPSGEGSYEQYF.

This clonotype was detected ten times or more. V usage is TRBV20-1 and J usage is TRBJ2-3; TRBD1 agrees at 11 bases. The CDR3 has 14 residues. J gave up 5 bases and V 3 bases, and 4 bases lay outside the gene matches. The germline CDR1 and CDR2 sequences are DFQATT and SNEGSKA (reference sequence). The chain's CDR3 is CSASWGQGGDTQYF. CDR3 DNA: TGCAGTGCTAGTTGGGGACAGGGGGGAGATACGCAGTATTTT.

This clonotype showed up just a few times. The CDR3 sequence: CASSDTLGVTGELFF. The DNA of the CDR3 is TGTGCCAGCAGCGACACTTTAGGGGTCACCGGGGAGCTGTTTTTT. V usage is TRBV7-9 and J usage is TRBJ2-2; D is possibly TRBD1 (5 bases). The CDR3 is made up of 15 amino acids. Germline assignment: CDR1 SEHNR and CDR2 FQNEAQ (reference sequence). The V gene lost 5 bases and the J gene lost 4 bases, with 14 bases spanning the gap. The full variable domain, with the rest looked up from reference TRBV7-9 and TRBJ2-2, is DTGVSQNPRHKITKRGQNVTFRCDPISEHNRLYWYRQTLGQGPEFLTYFQNEAQLEKSRLLSDRFSAERPKGSFSTLEIQRTEQGDSAMYLCASSDTLGVTGELFFGEGSRLTVL.